The rows below give T cell receptor beta chains drawn from one sample of a study of OX40 agonist ivuxolimab in advanced cancers. Only in-frame clones appear in the TCRdb table, and some are missing; sequencing was by immunoSEQ multiplex PCR. The sample carries more than 45,000 clones, 65% to 90% recorded once. Sequences were derived from CD4+ or CD8+ T cells sorted from blood, sampled in a trial of the OX40 agonist ivuxolimab. All receptors derive from an adult with an advanced solid tumor such as melanoma, head and neck, liver or kidney cancer. The CDR3 runs from the conserved cysteine through the conserved F or W. Clone size is shown for a subset of rows, as once, few, many or a class of expanded clone.

v_gene,j_gene,abundance,CDR3aa
TRBV4-1,TRBJ2-7,.,CASSQGLASYEQYF
TRBV6-1,TRBJ2-2,.,CASSVGHLSGELFF
TRBV18,TRBJ1-5,.,CASSPDRNQPQHF
TRBV10-3,.,.,CAISVDRGNAKSSYEQYF
TRBV6-1,TRBJ1-3,.,CASSDQQGAGNTIYF
TRBV4-1,TRBJ2-7,.,CASHGPHYEQYF
TRBV10-1,TRBJ2-2,.,CASSRTSGNTGELFF
TRBV2,TRBJ1-6,.,CASRGFRNSPLHF
TRBV9,TRBJ1-3,few,CASSGRDSKVGNTIYF
TRBV5-4,TRBJ2-3,.,CASSHGTSGGLNTDTQYF
TRBV28,TRBJ1-4,.,CASSSGQGTNEKLFF
TRBV21-1,TRBJ1-2,.,CASSPQTPHRHGYTF
TRBV29-1,TRBJ1-1,.,CSVQLFAEAFF
TRBV5-4,TRBJ2-5,.,CASSTKQGALRSAQYF
TRBV6-1,TRBJ2-7,few,CASSETRGKYEQYF
TRBV5-1,TRBJ1-2,.,CASSLESGNYGYTF
TRBV7-2,TRBJ2-3,.,CASSEGVRTDTQYF
TRBV19,TRBJ2-1,.,CASSSEHQLYNEQFF
TRBV9,TRBJ2-7,.,CASSETDSYEQYF
TRBV6-5,TRBJ2-7,.,CASSLGTTGSYEQYF
TRBV15,TRBJ2-2,.,CATRDGGTGELFF
TRBV2,TRBJ2-5,.,CASSPPGKETQYF
TRBV28,TRBJ2-1,.,CASRSYRGRSYNEQFF
TRBV6-1,TRBJ2-3,.,CASIGGGFTDTQYF
TRBV5-5,TRBJ2-1,.,CASSLTGGRGDEQFF
TRBV19,TRBJ2-1,.,CASSRASGRGYNEQFF
TRBV7-9,TRBJ1-1,few,CASSLDRSEHEAFF
TRBV7-3,TRBJ2-7,.,CASSLGPAGGIYEQYF
TRBV5-1,TRBJ2-7,.,CASSLAQGGEQYF
TRBV5-4,TRBJ2-7,.,CASSLGTGGFFEQYF
TRBV7-8,TRBJ2-5,.,CASSLLAGGMRQETQYF
TRBV7-9,TRBJ2-5,once,CASSLSGSQETQYF
TRBV10-1,TRBJ2-2,.,CARTGVLDLVYTGELFF
TRBV5-1,TRBJ2-3,.,CASSTGDTTDTQYF
TRBV28,TRBJ2-3,.,CASSLWGLRELGTDTQYF
TRBV6-9,TRBJ2-7,.,CASSDRWSSYEQYF
TRBV19,TRBJ1-1,.,CATFEAQGTEAFF
TRBV7-8,TRBJ1-3,.,CASSLGEGISGNTIYF
TRBV21-1,TRBJ2-3,.,CASSKAQRKNTDTQYF
TRBV6-5,TRBJ2-2,.,CASNGPNTGELFF
TRBV19,TRBJ2-1,.,CASSIGLGLAGNEQFF
TRBV10-1,TRBJ2-7,.,CASSGGNEQYF
TRBV5-1,TRBJ1-3,few,CASSPAGQSSGNTIYF
TRBV10-3,TRBJ2-3,.,CAISPTLSTDTQYF
TRBV5-1,TRBJ1-1,.,CASSWVQGEETEAFF
TRBV27,TRBJ1-1,.,CASSIRGNTEAFF
TRBV7-2,TRBJ2-3,.,CASSGGLTDTQYF
TRBV30,TRBJ1-1,once,CAWSGGDRLEAFF
TRBV5-1,TRBJ1-5,.,CASSLEGRGNQPQHF
TRBV19,TRBJ2-2,.,CASSPGGGRYTGELFF
TRBV19,TRBJ1-1,.,CASSTFQGSDTEAFF
TRBV10-3,TRBJ1-1,.,CATRTGGIPEAFF
TRBV27,.,.,CARNPGQVEYEQYF
TRBV15,TRBJ2-7,few,CATSRDRQGQYF
TRBV27,TRBJ2-7,.,CASSFRETSGPYEQYF
TRBV27,TRBJ2-3,once,CASSTQARDTQYF
TRBV6-5,TRBJ2-5,.,CASRPDRQETQYF